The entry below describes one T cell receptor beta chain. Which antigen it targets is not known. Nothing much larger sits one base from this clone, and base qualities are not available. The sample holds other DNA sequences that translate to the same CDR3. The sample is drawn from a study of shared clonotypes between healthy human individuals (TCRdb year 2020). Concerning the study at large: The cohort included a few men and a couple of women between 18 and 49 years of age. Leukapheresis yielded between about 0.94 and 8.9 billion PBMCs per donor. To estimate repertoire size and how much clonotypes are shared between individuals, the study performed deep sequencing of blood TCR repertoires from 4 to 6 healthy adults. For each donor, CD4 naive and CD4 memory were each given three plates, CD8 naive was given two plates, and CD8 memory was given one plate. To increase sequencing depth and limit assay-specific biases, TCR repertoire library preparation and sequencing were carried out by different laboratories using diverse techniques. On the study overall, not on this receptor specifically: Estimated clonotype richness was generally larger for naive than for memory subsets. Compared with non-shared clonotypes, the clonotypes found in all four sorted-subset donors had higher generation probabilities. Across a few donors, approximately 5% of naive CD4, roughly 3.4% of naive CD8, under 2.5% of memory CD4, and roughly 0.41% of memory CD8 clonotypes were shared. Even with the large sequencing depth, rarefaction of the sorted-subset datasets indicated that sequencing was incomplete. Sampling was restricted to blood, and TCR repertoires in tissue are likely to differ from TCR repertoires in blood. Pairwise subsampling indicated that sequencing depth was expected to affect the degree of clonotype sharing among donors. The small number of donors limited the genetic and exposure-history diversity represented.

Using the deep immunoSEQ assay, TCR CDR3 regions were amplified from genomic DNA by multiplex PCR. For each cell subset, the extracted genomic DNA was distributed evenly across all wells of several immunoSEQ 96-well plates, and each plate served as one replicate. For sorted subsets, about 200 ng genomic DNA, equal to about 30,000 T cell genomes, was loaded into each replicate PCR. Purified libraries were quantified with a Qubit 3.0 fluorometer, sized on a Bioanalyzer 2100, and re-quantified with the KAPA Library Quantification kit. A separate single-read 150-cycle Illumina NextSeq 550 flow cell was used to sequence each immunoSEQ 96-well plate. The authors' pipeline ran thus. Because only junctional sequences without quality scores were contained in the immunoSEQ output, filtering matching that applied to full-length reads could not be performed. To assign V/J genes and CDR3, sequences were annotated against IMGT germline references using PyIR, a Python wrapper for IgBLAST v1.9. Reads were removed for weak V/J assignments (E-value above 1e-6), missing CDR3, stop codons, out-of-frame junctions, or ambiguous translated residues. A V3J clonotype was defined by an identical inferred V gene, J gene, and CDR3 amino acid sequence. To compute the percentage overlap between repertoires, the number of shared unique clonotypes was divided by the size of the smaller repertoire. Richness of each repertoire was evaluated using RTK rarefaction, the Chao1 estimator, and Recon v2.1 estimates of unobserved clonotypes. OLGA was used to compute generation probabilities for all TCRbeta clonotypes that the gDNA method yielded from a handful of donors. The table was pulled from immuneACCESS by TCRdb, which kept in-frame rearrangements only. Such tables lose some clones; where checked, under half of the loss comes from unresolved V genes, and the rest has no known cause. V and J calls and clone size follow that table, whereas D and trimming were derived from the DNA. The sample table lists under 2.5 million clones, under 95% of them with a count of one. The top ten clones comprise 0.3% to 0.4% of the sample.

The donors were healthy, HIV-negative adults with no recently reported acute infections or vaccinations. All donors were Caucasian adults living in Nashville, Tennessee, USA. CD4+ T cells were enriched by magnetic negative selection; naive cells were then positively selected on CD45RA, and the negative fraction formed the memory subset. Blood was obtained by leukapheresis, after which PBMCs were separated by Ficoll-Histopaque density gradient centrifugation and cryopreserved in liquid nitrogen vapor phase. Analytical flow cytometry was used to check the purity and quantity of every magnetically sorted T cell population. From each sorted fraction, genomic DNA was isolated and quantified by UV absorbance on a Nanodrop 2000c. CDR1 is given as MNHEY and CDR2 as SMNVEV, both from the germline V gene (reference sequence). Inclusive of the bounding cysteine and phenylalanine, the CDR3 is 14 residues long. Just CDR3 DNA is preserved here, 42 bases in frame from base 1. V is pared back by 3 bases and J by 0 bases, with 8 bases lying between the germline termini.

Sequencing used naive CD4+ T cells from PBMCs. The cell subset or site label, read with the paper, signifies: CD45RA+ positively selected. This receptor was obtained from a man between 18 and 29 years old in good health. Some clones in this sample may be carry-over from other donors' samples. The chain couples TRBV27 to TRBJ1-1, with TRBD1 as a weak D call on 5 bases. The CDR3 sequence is CASSLRGLNTEAFF. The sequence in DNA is TGTGCCAGCAGTTTGCGGGGGTTGAACACTGAAGCTTTCTTT.